One sample yielded the 10 T cell receptor beta chains listed below, sequenced in a study of beta chain features in type 1 diabetes. As every portion of the isolated RNA was reverse transcribed, the sequencing read expressed TCRB transcripts. Using immunoSEQ multiplex PCR, the repertoire was profiled, and TCRdb retains in-frame clones only, with some absent. This repertoire shows about 900,000 clones, roughly 16% found once; its top ten account for 0.023%. Sequenced sample: naive CD4+ T cells from blood. Source of these receptors: a woman between 18 and 30 years old in good health.

This chain links TRBV4-2 with TRBJ1-2; D possibly corresponds to TRBD1 (6 bases). Germline V lookup: CDR1 LGHNA, CDR2 YNFKEQ. V lost 0 bases and J lost 5, with 16 bases in between. The CDR3 totals 16 residues. CDR3 residues: CASSQDGVRGSYGYTF. CDR3 bases: TGTGCCAGCAGCCAAGATGGAGTCAGGGGTTCATATGGCTACACCTTC.

Points on this clone: A read error may produce the germline difference seen at one junction end. V usage is TRBV7-2 and J usage is TRBJ2-1, with 9 positions matching TRBD1. This CDR3 spans 14 amino acids. CDR1 is SGHTA and CDR2 is FQGNSA in the germline V gene. In DNA, the CDR3 is TGTGCCAGCAGCTTAGCGCTATCCGCGGACAGGGGAATCTTC. Amino acids: CASSLALSADRGIF.

Points on this clone: The sample contains more than one DNA sequence encoding this CDR3. The chain combines TRBV18 with TRBJ2-1, with no clear D. The CDR3 is made up of 13 amino acids. Germline CDR1 KGHSH, CDR2 LQKENI. With 3 bases removed from V and 4 bases from J, the gap between germline ends came to 7 bases. CDR3 nucleotide sequence: TGTGCCAGCTCACCGAGTATATACAATGAGCAGTTCTTC. This encodes CASSPSIYNEQFF.

This sequence joins TRBV7-2 and TRBJ2-3; unclear D gene. V gave up 5 bases and J gave up 8 bases, with 14 bases separating them. CDR1 and CDR2 (germline): SGHTA, FQGNSA. The CDR3 is 13 amino acids. The CDR3 nucleotides are TGTGCCAGCAGCGAAGGGCCAATAGGTACGCAGTATTTT. This encodes CASSEGPIGTQYF.

This clone turned up a few times. J is TRBJ1-1 and V is TRBV7-2, with a tentative D call TRBD1 (6 bases). This CDR3 spans 15 amino acids. The ends were cut back, 2 bases at V and 1 base at J, with 11 bases in the middle. Germline V gene sequence: CDR1 SGHTA, CDR2 FQGNSA. This chain's CDR3 is CASSLISTGNTEAFF. The CDR3 nucleotides read TGTGCCAGCAGCTTAATCTCGACAGGGAACACTGAAGCTTTCTTT.

This clone was seen a few times. CDR3 in amino acids: CASSEYDPAGPQHF. CDR3 DNA sequence: TGTGCCAGCAGTGAATATGATCCTGCGGGGCCCCAGCATTTT. The chain carries TRBV2 and TRBJ1-5; D remains ambiguous. Germline values: CDR1 SNHLY, CDR2 FYNNEI. This CDR3 is built from 14 residues. V lost 2 bases and J lost 9, with 14 bases in between.

This rearrangement joins TRBV28 to TRBJ2-3; the D gene is possibly TRBD2 (6 bases). This CDR3 contains 16 residues. V lost 5 bases and J 0 bases, leaving 15 bases between the germline ends. In germline, CDR1 is MDHEN, CDR2 SYDVKM. CDR3 DNA sequence: TGTGCCAGCAGTATATTAGGAGGGACTAGCACAGATACGCAGTATTTT. Its protein is CASSILGGTSTDTQYF.

The gene calls are TRBV27 and TRBJ2-7, with TRBD2 identical over 7 bases. CDR1 is MNHEY and CDR2 is SMNVEV in the germline V gene (reference sequence). Trimming took 3 bases from V and 3 from J; bases not matched to a gene: 8. The CDR3 has 15 amino acids. The chain's CDR3 is CASSFGGRALYEQYF. The CDR3 DNA reads TGTGCCAGCAGTTTTGGTGGGAGGGCCCTCTACGAGCAGTACTTC.

The V gene is TRBV6-6, the J gene TRBJ1-3, with 8 nucleotides matching TRBD1. Trimming took 5 bases from V and 3 from J; bases not matched to a gene: 6. Germline V lookup: CDR1 MNHNY, CDR2 SVGAGI (reference sequence). This CDR3 contains 15 residues. The CDR3 loop is CASSHQGAYGNTIYF. In nucleotides, the CDR3 is TGTGCCAGCAGTCACCAGGGGGCTTATGGAAACACCATATATTTT.

The CDR3 nucleotides read TGTGCCAGCAGCCAGGACCAAAACACTGAAGCTTTCTTT. Amino acid sequence: CASSQDQNTEAFF. The genes are TRBV7-9 and TRBJ1-1; no definite D call. CDR1 is SEHNR, CDR2 FQNEAQ, per germline (reference sequence). This CDR3 contains 13 residues. Trimming took 5 bases from V and 2 from J, leaving 9 bases between them. Looking up the rest from reference TRBV7-9 and TRBJ1-1 gives the full variable domain: DTGVSQNPRHKITKRGQNVTFRCDPISEHNRLYWYRQTLGQGPEFLTYFQNEAQLEKSRLLSDRFSAERPKGSFSTLEIQRTEQGDSAMYLCASSQDQNTEAFFGQGTRLTVV.